This T cell receptor beta chain was identified during a study of sequential checkpoint blockade in melanoma. The germline V gene has CDR1 MNHEY and CDR2 SVGAGI. Deletions cut 5 bases from V and 2 bases from J, with 8 bases between. The CDR3 runs to 13 residues. This sample's treatment: randomized to nivolumab then ipilimumab (arm A) or the reverse (arm B). Profiling relied on immunoSEQ multiplex PCR, and the TCRdb table lists in-frame clones only, not all of them. This table has about 22,000 clones, about two thirds appearing once. This TCR was recovered from a human donor with melanoma. Here the sequenced sample was CD8+ T cells sorted from blood (inferred from file names), taken from a patient given nivolumab and ipilimumab in sequence. The chain carries TRBV6-5 and TRBJ2-3, with TRBD2 as a possible D gene (6 bases). DNA for the CDR3: TGTGCCAGCAGTACGGGAGACACAGATACGCAGTATTTT. Amino acid sequence: CASSTGDTDTQYF.